One and the same sample provided the 23 T cell receptor beta chains below, sequenced in a study of T cells in localized non-small cell lung cancer. The table came from immunoSEQ multiplex PCR; TCRdb's copy has only in-frame clones and leaves some out. In the table there are about 77,000 clones, roughly 91% of which are singletons. Sequences were derived from peripheral blood, sampled before any cancer treatment. All receptors come from a woman aged 35 to 75 with stage I squamous cell lung carcinoma.

The CDR3 spells CASSLAVSQSKYEQYF. For the CDR3, the DNA is TGCGCCAGCAGCTTGGCCGTCAGCCAGTCTAAGTACGAGCAGTACTTC. The chain recombines TRBV5-1 with TRBJ2-7; D is undetermined. The CDR3 has 16 residues. Germline assignment: CDR1 SGHRS and CDR2 YFSETQ. V was shortened by 0 bases and J by 4 bases, with 17 bases between the two germline ends.

This rearrangement joins TRBV5-1 to TRBJ2-2; D possibly uses TRBD1 or TRBD2 (5 bases each). Trimming pared 2 bases from V and 0 bases from J, leaving 8 bases between. The germline CDR1 and CDR2 sequences are SGHRS and YFSETQ. This CDR3 is 15 amino acids long. The CDR3 DNA reads as TGCGCCAGCAGCTTCAGGGACCCGAACACCGGGGAGCTGTTTTTT. Amino acid sequence: CASSFRDPNTGELFF. Combining the CDR3 with reference TRBV5-1 and TRBJ2-2 gives the whole variable domain KAGVTQTPRYLIKTRGQQVTLSCSPISGHRSVSWYQQTPGQGLQFLFEYFSETQRNKGNFPGRFSGRQFSNSRSEMNVSTLELGDSALYLCASSFRDPNTGELFFGEGSRLTVL.

The J gene is TRBJ2-1, the V gene TRBV5-5; 8 nucleotides line up with TRBD2. J lost 6 bases, V lost 4 bases, and 6 bases had no gene match. This CDR3 is built from 14 residues. Germline CDR1 SGHKS, CDR2 YYEKEE (reference sequence). CDR3 region: CASSLAAGANEQFF. Written as DNA, the CDR3 is TGTGCCAGCAGCCTGGCAGCGGGGGCCAATGAGCAGTTCTTC.

The chain recombines TRBV5-1 with TRBJ1-4; maybe TRBD1 (6 bases). This CDR3 region has 13 residues. Germline V gene lookup returns CDR1 SGHRS and CDR2 YFSETQ. The V gene lost 4 bases and the J gene lost 8 bases, with 12 bases spanning the gap. DNA for the CDR3: TGCGCCAGCAGCATGGACAGAAACGAAAAACTGTTTTTT. Amino acid sequence: CASSMDRNEKLFF.

The count of this clone is one. The J gene is TRBJ2-2, the V gene TRBV19; a possible D gene is TRBD1 (7 bases). Germline lookup yields CDR1 LNHDA and CDR2 SQIVND (reference sequence). V was cut by 3 bases and J by 5 bases, with 19 bases left in between. The CDR3 has 17 residues. This CDR3 is CASSIPGGGGRTGELFF. The CDR3 DNA reads TGTGCCAGTAGTATTCCAGGAGGGGGCGGGCGGACCGGGGAGCTGTTTTTT.

The chain combines TRBV13 with TRBJ1-2, with 10 bases identical to TRBD1. CDR3 size: 14 residues. Germline V gene sequence: CDR1 PRHDT, CDR2 FYEKMQ (reference sequence). Unmatched junction bases numbered 5, after V lost 5 bases and J lost 5 bases. CDR3 residues: CASSPGTGDYGYTF. In DNA, the CDR3 is TGTGCCAGCAGCCCCGGGACAGGGGATTATGGCTACACCTTC.

V and J are TRBV11-2 and TRBJ2-7; D may be TRBD2 (6 bases). Germline loops: CDR1 SGHAT, CDR2 FQNNGV. Between the trimmed V and J ends, which lost 5 bases and 2 bases, there was a span of 16 bases. The CDR3 has 15 amino acids. The CDR3 spells CASSPRGGDPYEQYF. The CDR3 nucleotides are TGTGCCAGCAGCCCTAGAGGAGGGGATCCCTACGAGCAGTACTTC.

A few counts support this clone. The V and J genes are TRBV6-6 and TRBJ1-2, with 10 bases aligning to TRBD1. The CDR3 loop spans 15 amino acids. Germline lookup yields CDR1 MNHNY and CDR2 SVGAGI (reference sequence). V shed 5 bases, J shed 4 bases, and the junction held 7 bases outside the gene matches. The CDR3, as DNA: TGTGCCAGCAGTAGACAGGGGGCGGGGATCTATGGCTACACCTTC. As protein: CASSRQGAGIYGYTF.

The V call is TRBV6-6, the J call TRBJ1-1; D unresolved. The CDR3 loop spans 14 amino acids. CDR1 and CDR2 (germline): MNHNY, SVGAGI (reference sequence). V was shortened by 2 bases and J by 3 bases, with 10 bases between the two germline ends. The CDR3 sequence: CASSYPDGDTEAFF. The CDR3 DNA sequence: TGTGCCAGCAGTTACCCGGACGGTGACACTGAAGCTTTCTTT.

This chain joins TRBV10-3 and TRBJ1-3, with D perhaps matching TRBD1 (6 bases). V was clipped by 10 bases and J by 2 bases, with 12 bases between them. Germline V gene data show CDR1 as ENHRY and CDR2 as SYGVKD. The CDR3 is 13 residues long. CDR3 sequence (DNA): TGTGCCAGCAACAGGGAGCCTGGAAACACCATATATTTT. Translating it yields CASNREPGNTIYF.

This clone was found a few times. The chain carries TRBV6-1 and TRBJ1-2, with 7 positions matching TRBD1. Per the germline V gene, CDR1 is MNHNS and CDR2 is SASEGT. J was trimmed by 8 bases and V by 4 bases; bases with no gene match: 10. The CDR3 consists of 14 residues. CDR3 amino acids: CASSATGETGGYTF. The CDR3 region has the DNA TGTGCCAGCAGTGCAACAGGGGAGACGGGGGGCTACACCTTC.

The V call is TRBV2, the J call TRBJ2-7; D is possibly TRBD1 (6 bases). The CDR3 has 15 amino acids. Germline V gene data show CDR1 as SNHLY and CDR2 as FYNNEI. Trimming shortened V by 1 base and J by 6 bases, and 16 bases separated the two germline ends. The CDR3 bases are TGTGCCAGCAGTGAAGGAGGCAGGCTAGGGGGCGAGCAGTACTTC. This encodes CASSEGGRLGGEQYF.

The CDR3 DNA reads TGTGCCAGCAGTGGCGGGGTAACTCGGTTTGCAGATACGCAGTATTTT. Its translation: CASSGGVTRFADTQYF. The chain combines TRBV25-1 with TRBJ2-3, with D maybe TRBD2 (6 bases). Between the trimmed V and J ends, which lost 4 bases and 4 bases, there was a span of 18 bases. Per the germline V gene, CDR1 is MGHDK and CDR2 is SYGVNS. This CDR3 has 16 residues.

This sequence joins TRBV18 and TRBJ1-2, with D possibly TRBD1 on 5 matching bases. V was trimmed by 6 bases and J by 2 bases, leaving 22 bases between them. The CDR3 consists of 17 residues. Germline V gene lookup returns CDR1 KGHSH and CDR2 LQKENI. The CDR3 reads CASSPGRAGGVNYGYTF. The CDR3 DNA sequence: TGTGCCAGCTCCCCCGGAAGGGCGGGGGGAGTCAACTATGGCTACACCTTC.

The chain links TRBV7-9 to TRBJ2-7; possible D gene TRBD1, 6 bases. The V end lost 4 bases, the J end lost 9 bases, and 13 bases lay between the germline ends. The CDR3 sequence is 12 residues long. The germline V gene has CDR1 SEHNR and CDR2 FQNEAQ (reference sequence). The CDR3: CASSSDSSRQYF. The CDR3 DNA sequence: TGTGCCAGCAGCTCGGACAGTTCCCGGCAGTACTTC.

This chain connects TRBV7-6 to TRBJ1-2; D possibly corresponds to TRBD1 (5 bases). The CDR3 consists of 14 residues. Germline CDR1 reads SGHVS; CDR2 reads FNYEAQ. Trimming left V 1 base short and J 8 bases short, with 14 bases between. The CDR3 protein is CASSLDPGGSGYTF. The CDR3 DNA reads TGTGCCAGCAGCTTAGATCCGGGGGGTTCAGGCTACACCTTC.

This clone occurred once. This specimen includes other DNA sequences encoding the same CDR3. This sequence joins TRBV5-4 and TRBJ1-2, with D unresolved. Germline CDR1 SGHNT, CDR2 YYREEE (reference sequence). This CDR3 has 13 residues. Trimming left V 2 bases short and J 3 bases short, with 8 bases between. The CDR3, as DNA: TGTGCCAGCAGCTTACGGAGGGACTATGGCTACACCTTC. It yields the protein CASSLRRDYGYTF.

DNA of the CDR3: TGTGCCAGCAAAGTAGAGACGTCTGAAGCTTTCTTT. Translating gives CASKVETSEAFF. This chain connects TRBV2 to TRBJ1-1, with no clear D. CDR1 is SNHLY and CDR2 is FYNNEI in the germline V gene. V lost 7 bases and J lost 6, with 12 bases in between. The CDR3 is made up of 12 amino acids.

J is TRBJ2-7 and V is TRBV7-8, with D hard to call. The CDR3 covers 14 residues. Germline CDR1 is SGHVS and CDR2 is FQNEAQ. V was clipped by 5 bases and J by 5 bases, with 16 bases between them. The CDR3: CASSPLGRIHEQYF. CDR3 DNA sequence: TGTGCCAGCAGCCCTTTAGGCCGTATCCACGAGCAGTACTTC.

The rearrangement uses TRBV5-1 and TRBJ2-3, with D unresolved. Deletions cut 6 bases from V and 0 bases from J, with 5 bases between. The germline V gene has CDR1 SGHRS and CDR2 YFSETQ. The CDR3 sequence is 12 residues long. The CDR3 loop is CASIRSTDTQYF. The CDR3 nucleotides read TGCGCCAGCATAAGAAGCACAGATACGCAGTATTTT. The variable domain in full, with the rest retrieved from reference TRBV5-1 and TRBJ2-3, is KAGVTQTPRYLIKTRGQQVTLSCSPISGHRSVSWYQQTPGQGLQFLFEYFSETQRNKGNFPGRFSGRQFSNSRSEMNVSTLELGDSALYLCASIRSTDTQYFGPGTRLTVL.

This chain uses TRBV19 with TRBJ2-4, with D perhaps being TRBD1 or TRBD2 (5 bases each). The germline V gene has CDR1 LNHDA and CDR2 SQIVND (reference sequence). V shed 4 bases and J shed 6 bases, with 16 bases lying between them. This CDR3 comprises 15 residues. The CDR3 reads CASSTRRDGRNIQYF. The CDR3 DNA sequence: TGTGCCAGTAGTACCCGCAGGGACGGTAGAAACATTCAGTACTTC. The complete variable domain, with remaining parts taken from reference TRBV19 and TRBJ2-4, reads DGGITQSPKYLFRKEGQNVTLSCEQNLNHDAMYWYRQDPGQGLRLIYYSQIVNDFQKGDIAEGYSVSREKKESFPLTVTSAQKNPTAFYLCASSTRRDGRNIQYFGAGTRLSVL.

J is TRBJ1-1 and V is TRBV27, with D unclear. This CDR3 comprises 13 residues. Germline V gene sequence: CDR1 MNHEY, CDR2 SMNVEV (reference sequence). V was clipped by 6 bases and J by 1 base, with 9 bases between them. The CDR3 here is CASRADWNTEAFF. In nucleotides, the CDR3 is TGTGCCAGCAGGGCGGACTGGAACACTGAAGCTTTCTTT.

This clone was recorded only once. J is TRBJ1-2 and V is TRBV5-1; 10 bases align to TRBD1. There are 14 residues in the CDR3. Germline V gene data show CDR1 as SGHRS and CDR2 as YFSETQ. V was pared by 3 bases and J by 3 bases, with 2 bases of the junction left unmatched. The CDR3 DNA reads TGCGCCAGCAGCTCCGGGACAGGGGACTATGGCTACACCTTC. It specifies CASSSGTGDYGYTF.